A selection of T cell receptor beta chains follows, all from one sample in a study of CXCR3-negative and CXCR3-positive naive CD8 T cells. One entry per CDR3 protein, without DNA, is what TCRdb gives after re-calling the 5' RACE reads. Here the sample table reports tens of thousands of distinct CDR3 sequences. The sample comprised naive CXCR3+ CD8+ T cells from blood. The receptors were sampled from a human donor in good health. Some clones in this sample may be carry-over from other donors' samples. The CDR3 runs from the conserved cysteine through the conserved F or W. The order of the fields is J gene, V gene, CDR3 protein.

>TRBJ2-5|TRBV29-1
CSVEWAGGQETQYF
>TRBJ1-2|TRBV6-5
CASSYGGEAYGYTF
>TRBJ1-1|TRBV19
CASRMGDRGLNTEAFF
>TRBJ1-1|TRBV7-9
CASSRLVENTEAFF
>TRBJ2-7|TRBV29-1
CSVPGQGPSSYEQYF
>TRBJ2-1|TRBV7-2
CASSFNRETYNEQFF
>TRBJ2-7|TRBV11-1
CASSPSAGGTYEQYF
>TRBJ2-2|TRBV3-1
CASSQVNGVGTGELFF
>TRBJ2-7|TRBV9
CASSVWGTGGDEQYF
>TRBJ2-5|TRBV29-1
CSVAGASGSYGETQYF
>TRBJ2-7|TRBV28
CASSLQLAVSYEQYF
>TRBJ2-7|TRBV2
CASSEPRGHRPYEQYF
>TRBJ2-1|TRBV29-1
CSVEGAVYNEQFF
>TRBJ1-1|TRBV9
CASSVAGGTTMNTEAFF
>TRBJ2-1|TRBV12-3/TRBV12-4
CASSFAGGGEQFF
>TRBJ1-5|TRBV28
CASNPIGVSNQPQHF
>TRBJ2-7|TRBV20-1
CSASARARHEQYF
>TRBJ2-7|TRBV4-2
CASSQADVTGVSYEQYF
>TRBJ2-5|TRBV18
CASSPGPQETQYF
>TRBJ1-2|TRBV29-1
CSVGPLPRRQGMSYGYTF
>TRBJ2-7|TRBV7-8
CASSFHGGPARLRYEQYF
>TRBJ2-1|TRBV7-9
CASSRSLGSTSGRSSYNEQFF
>TRBJ1-2|TRBV29-1
CSAPLPATDGYTF
>TRBJ2-3|TRBV12-3/TRBV12-4
CASMTSGSADTQYF
>TRBJ2-7|TRBV6-4
CASSATSFYEQYF
>TRBJ2-3|TRBV29-1
CSVEGSVSTDTQYF
>TRBJ1-4|TRBV15
CATSRGAEGGEKLFF
>TRBJ1-1|TRBV29-1
CSGRGGTAVNTEAFF
>TRBJ2-3|TRBV6-2/TRBV6-3
CASSFSVYRDTNTDTQYF
>TRBJ2-7|TRBV29-1
CSALAGDQEQYF
>TRBJ2-1|TRBV14
CASSQGQLANPRGEQFF
>TRBJ2-1|TRBV29-1
CSVEEGLAFNEQFF
>TRBJ2-1|TRBV6-1
CASIEGGANNEQFF